The rows below give T cell receptor beta chains drawn from one sample of a study of OX40 agonist ivuxolimab in advanced cancers. Produced via immunoSEQ multiplex PCR; TCRdb's table is partial and in-frame only. The sample includes roughly 69,000 clones, approximately 84% of them seen just once. The input for sequencing was CD4+ or CD8+ T cells sorted from blood, taken in a trial of the OX40 agonist ivuxolimab. These receptors all come from an adult with an advanced solid tumor such as melanoma, head and neck, liver or kidney cancer. Both conserved end residues are part of each CDR3. D genes are given only for firm matches. The size field is filled for only some rows; it gives once, few, many or a size class.

v_call	j_call	d_call	clone_size	cdr3_aa	cdr3_nt
TRBV7-2	TRBJ1-2	.	.	CASSLFPGNYGYTF	TGTGCCAGCAGCTTGTTTCCGGGAAACTATGGCTACACCTTC
TRBV11-3	TRBJ1-1	.	.	CASSVRDGFSAAFF	TGTGCCAGCAGCGTACGGGACGGTTTTTCGGCAGCTTTCTTT
TRBV15	TRBJ2-3	.	.	CATRRSGTDTQYF	TGTGCCACCAGACGTAGTGGGACAGATACGCAGTATTTT
TRBV6-1	TRBJ1-2	.	few	CASSGNPGTANYGYTF	TGTGCCAGCAGTGGCAATCCCGGGACGGCTAACTATGGCTACACCTTC
TRBV7-2	TRBJ1-5	.	.	CASSLVWRLYGQPQHF	TGTGCCAGCAGCTTAGTGTGGCGCCTTTATGGTCAGCCCCAGCATTTT
TRBV5-1	TRBJ1-6	TRBD1	.	CASSLKGAGNSPLHF	TGCGCCAGCAGCTTGAAGGGGGCTGGTAATTCACCCCTCCACTTT
TRBV29-1	TRBJ2-7	TRBD2	.	CSAGAGGGQQYF	TGCAGCGCCGGAGCGGGGGGTGGGCAGCAGTACTTC
TRBV7-2	TRBJ2-7	.	.	CASSLSWGEQYF	TGTGCCAGCAGCTTATCTTGGGGGGAGCAGTACTTC
TRBV18	TRBJ1-2	.	.	CASSPPIASTRGYTF	TGTGCCAGCTCACCACCGATAGCATCAACGCGGGGCTACACCTTC
TRBV5-1	TRBJ1-3	.	.	CASSLGLGNTIYF	TGCGCCAGCAGCTTGGGTTTAGGAAACACCATATATTTT
TRBV9	TRBJ2-7	TRBD2	.	CASSVAAGGPYEQYF	TGTGCCAGCAGCGTAGCAGCGGGAGGGCCCTACGAGCAGTACTTC
TRBV5-4	TRBJ1-4	TRBD1	.	CASTNAAGGNEKLFF	TGTGCCAGCACCAACGCGGCAGGGGGAAATGAAAAACTGTTTTTT
TRBV19	TRBJ2-5	.	.	CASSIWGRQETQYF	TGTGCCAGTAGTATATGGGGGAGGCAAGAGACCCAGTACTTC
TRBV7-9	TRBJ1-2	TRBD1	once	CASSSGTGENYGYTF	TGTGCCAGCAGTTCCGGGACAGGAGAGAACTATGGCTACACCTTC
TRBV7-2	TRBJ1-2	.	.	CASSLAVNYGYTF	TGTGCCAGCAGCTTAGCCGTAAACTATGGCTACACCTTC
TRBV28	TRBJ2-5	.	.	CASSFGGETQYF	TGTGCCAGCAGTTTTGGGGGAGAGACCCAGTACTTC
TRBV6-1	TRBJ1-3	.	.	CATGTVGGNTIYF	TGTGCCACCGGGACGGTCGGTGGAAACACCATATATTTT
TRBV14	TRBJ2-3	.	once	CASSHLIIGTFVDTQYF	TGTGCCAGCAGCCATTTAATAATAGGGACTTTCGTCGATACGCAGTATTTT
TRBV6-5	TRBJ2-7	.	.	CASSYSGVPTYEQYF	TGTGCCAGCAGTTACTCCGGGGTCCCAACCTACGAGCAGTACTTC
TRBV6-5	TRBJ1-2	.	.	CASSSLTGNSYGYTF	TGTGCCAGCAGTTCCCTGACAGGCAACAGCTATGGCTACACCTTC
TRBV19	TRBJ2-7	TRBD1	once	CASSRTGTYEQYF	TGTGCCAGTAGCCGGACAGGGACCTACGAGCAGTACTTC
TRBV30	TRBJ1-2	TRBD1	.	CAWSIYKTGGSYGYTF	TGTGCCTGGAGTATCTATAAGACAGGGGGTTCCTATGGCTACACCTTC
TRBV27	TRBJ2-6	.	few	CASSLAFFDSGANVLTF	TGTGCCAGCAGTCTTGCCTTTTTTGACTCTGGGGCCAACGTCCTGACTTTC
TRBV27	TRBJ2-7	.	.	CASSSRAYEQYF	TGTGCCAGCAGTTCCCGTGCCTACGAGCAGTACTTC
TRBV4-1	TRBJ2-7	TRBD1	.	CASSQDGRTGRYEQYF	TGCGCCAGCAGCCAAGATGGGCGGACAGGGCGCTACGAGCAGTACTTC
TRBV5-1	TRBJ2-3	.	.	CASRPTALSTDTQYF	TGCGCCAGCCGCCCGACAGCCCTTTCCACAGATACGCAGTATTTT
TRBV5-4	TRBJ2-2	TRBD2	few	CASSWGLARNTGELFF	TGTGCCAGCAGCTGGGGACTAGCGAGAAACACCGGGGAGCTGTTTTTT
TRBV2	TRBJ1-6	.	.	CASTLGGGTPLHF	TGTGCCAGCACCCTCGGGGGGGGCACACCCCTCCACTTT
TRBV7-2	TRBJ1-2	.	once	CASSLGINYGYTF	TGTGCCAGCAGCTTAGGTATTAACTATGGCTACACCTTC
TRBV7-9	TRBJ2-7	.	.	CASSLGVYEQYF	TGTGCCAGCAGCCTCGGGGTCTACGAGCAGTACTTC
TRBV9	TRBJ1-4	TRBD1	.	CASSRTGENEKLFF	TGTGCCAGCAGCAGGACAGGCGAAAATGAAAAACTGTTTTTT
TRBV6-5	TRBJ2-7	.	few	CASSYSGASSSYEQYF	TGTGCCAGCAGTTACTCCGGGGCCTCCAGCTCCTACGAGCAGTACTTC
TRBV2	TRBJ2-5	.	.	CASSEQGGEETQYF	TGTGCCAGCAGTGAACAGGGGGGGGAAGAGACCCAGTACTTC
TRBV2	TRBJ1-2	.	few	CASNLGRDYTF	TGTGCCAGCAATCTCGGCAGGGACTACACCTTC
TRBV30	TRBJ1-1	.	.	CAWGVLGGTEAFF	TGTGCCTGGGGTGTACTAGGAGGGACTGAAGCTTTCTTT